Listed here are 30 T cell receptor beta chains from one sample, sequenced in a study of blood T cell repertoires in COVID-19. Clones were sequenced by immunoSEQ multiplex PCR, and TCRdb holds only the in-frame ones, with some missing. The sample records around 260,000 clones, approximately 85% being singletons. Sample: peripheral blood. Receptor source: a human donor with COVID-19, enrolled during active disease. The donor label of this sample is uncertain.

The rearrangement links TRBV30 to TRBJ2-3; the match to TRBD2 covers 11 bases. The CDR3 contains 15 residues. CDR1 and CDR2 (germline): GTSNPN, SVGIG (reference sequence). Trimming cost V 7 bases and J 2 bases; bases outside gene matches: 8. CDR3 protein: CALGGTSGYTDTQYF. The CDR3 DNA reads TGTGCCTTAGGCGGGACTAGCGGATACACAGATACGCAGTATTTT. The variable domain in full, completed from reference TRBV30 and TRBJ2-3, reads SQTIHQWPATLVQPVGSPLSLECTVEGTSNPNLYWYRQAAGRGLQLLFYSVGIGQISSEVPQNLSASRPQDRQFILSSKKLLLSDSGFYLCALGGTSGYTDTQYFGPGTRLTVL.

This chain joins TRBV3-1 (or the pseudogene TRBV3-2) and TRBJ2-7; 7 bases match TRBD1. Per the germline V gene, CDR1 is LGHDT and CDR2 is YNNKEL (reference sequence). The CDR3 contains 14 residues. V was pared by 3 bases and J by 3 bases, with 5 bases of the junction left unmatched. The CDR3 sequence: CASSQTGTDYEQYF. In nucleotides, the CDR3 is TGTGCCAGCAGCCAGACGGGGACAGACTACGAGCAGTACTTC.

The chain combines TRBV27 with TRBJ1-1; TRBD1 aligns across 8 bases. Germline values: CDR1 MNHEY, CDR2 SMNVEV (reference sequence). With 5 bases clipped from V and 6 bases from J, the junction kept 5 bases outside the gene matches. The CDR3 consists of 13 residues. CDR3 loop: CASSADRDSEAFF. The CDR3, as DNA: TGTGCCAGCAGTGCGGACAGGGATTCTGAAGCTTTCTTT.

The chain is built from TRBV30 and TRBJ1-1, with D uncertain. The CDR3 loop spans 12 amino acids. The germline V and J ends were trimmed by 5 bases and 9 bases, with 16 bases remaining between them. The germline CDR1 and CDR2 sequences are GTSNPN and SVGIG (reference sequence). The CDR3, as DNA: TGTGCCTGGTACGAGGAGGACGGAAAAGCTTTCTTT. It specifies CAWYEEDGKAFF. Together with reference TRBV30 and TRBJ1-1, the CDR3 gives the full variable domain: SQTIHQWPATLVQPVGSPLSLECTVEGTSNPNLYWYRQAAGRGLQLLFYSVGIGQISSEVPQNLSASRPQDRQFILSSKKLLLSDSGFYLCAWYEEDGKAFFGQGTRLTVV.

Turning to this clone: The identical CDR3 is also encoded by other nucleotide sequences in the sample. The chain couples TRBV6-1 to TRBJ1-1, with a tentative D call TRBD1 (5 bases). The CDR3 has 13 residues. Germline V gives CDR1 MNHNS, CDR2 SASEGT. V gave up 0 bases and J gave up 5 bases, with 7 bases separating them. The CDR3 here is CASSEARGTEAFF. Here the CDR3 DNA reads TGTGCCAGCAGTGAAGCAAGGGGTACTGAAGCTTTCTTT.

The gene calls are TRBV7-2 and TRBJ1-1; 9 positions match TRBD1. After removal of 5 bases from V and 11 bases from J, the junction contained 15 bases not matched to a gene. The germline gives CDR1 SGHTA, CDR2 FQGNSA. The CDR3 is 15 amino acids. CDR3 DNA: TGTGCCAGCAGCCCCGGGACAGGGATTGATCCTGGGGCTTTCTTT. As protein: CASSPGTGIDPGAFF.

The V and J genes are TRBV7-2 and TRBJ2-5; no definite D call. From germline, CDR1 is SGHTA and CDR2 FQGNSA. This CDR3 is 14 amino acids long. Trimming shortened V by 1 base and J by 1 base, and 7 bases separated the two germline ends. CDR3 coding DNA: TGTGCCAGCAGCTTAGTTTCGTTCCAAGAGACCCAGTACTTC. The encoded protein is CASSLVSFQETQYF.

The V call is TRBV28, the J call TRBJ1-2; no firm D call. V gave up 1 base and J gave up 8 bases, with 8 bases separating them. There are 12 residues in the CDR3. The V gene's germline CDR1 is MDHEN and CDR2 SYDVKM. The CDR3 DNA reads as TGTGCCAGCAGTTTATCCATGAGCGGCTACACCTTC. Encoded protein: CASSLSMSGYTF.

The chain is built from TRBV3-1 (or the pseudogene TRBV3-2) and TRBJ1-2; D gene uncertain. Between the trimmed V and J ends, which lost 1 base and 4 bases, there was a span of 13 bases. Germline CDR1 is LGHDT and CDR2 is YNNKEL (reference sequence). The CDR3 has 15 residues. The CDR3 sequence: CASSQVSLSGYGYTF. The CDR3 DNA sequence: TGTGCCAGCAGCCAAGTTTCCCTCTCGGGCTATGGCTACACCTTC.

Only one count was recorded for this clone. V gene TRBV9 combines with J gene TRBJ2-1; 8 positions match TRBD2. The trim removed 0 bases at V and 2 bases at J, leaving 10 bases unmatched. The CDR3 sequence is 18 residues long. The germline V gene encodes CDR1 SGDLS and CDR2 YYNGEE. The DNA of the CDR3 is TGTGCCAGCAGCGTAGGAGGCGGGGCGGGAGGTCCCTACAATGAGCAGTTCTTC. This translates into CASSVGGGAGGPYNEQFF.

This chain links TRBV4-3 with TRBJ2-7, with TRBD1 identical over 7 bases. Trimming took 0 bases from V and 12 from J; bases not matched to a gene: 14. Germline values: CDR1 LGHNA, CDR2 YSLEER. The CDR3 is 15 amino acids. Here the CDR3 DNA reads TGCGCCAGCAGCCAAGATTCCGGGACAGAACCCCTGAGGTACTTC. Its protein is CASSQDSGTEPLRYF.

The DNA of the CDR3 is TGTGCCAGCAGCGAACTAGCGGGAGTGGGGGAGACCCAGTACTTC. It codes for CASSELAGVGETQYF. The chain joins TRBV9 to TRBJ2-5; TRBD2 aligns across 11 bases. The CDR3 sequence is 15 residues long. Trimming removed 3 bases from V and 5 bases from J; junction bases left unmatched: 6. The germline gives CDR1 SGDLS, CDR2 YYNGEE.

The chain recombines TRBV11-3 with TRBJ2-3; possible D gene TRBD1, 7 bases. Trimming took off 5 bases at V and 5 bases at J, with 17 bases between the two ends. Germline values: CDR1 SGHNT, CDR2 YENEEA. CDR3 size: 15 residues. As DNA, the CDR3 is TGTGCCAGCAGCCTACAGGGGACTGGGGGAGATACGCAGTATTTT. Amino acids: CASSLQGTGGDTQYF.

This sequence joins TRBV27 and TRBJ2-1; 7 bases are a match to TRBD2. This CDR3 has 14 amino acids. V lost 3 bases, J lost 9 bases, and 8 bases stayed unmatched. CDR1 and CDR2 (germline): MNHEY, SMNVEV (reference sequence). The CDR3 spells CASSFLSGYSEQFF. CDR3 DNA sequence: TGTGCCAGCAGTTTCCTTAGCGGGTATAGTGAGCAGTTCTTC.

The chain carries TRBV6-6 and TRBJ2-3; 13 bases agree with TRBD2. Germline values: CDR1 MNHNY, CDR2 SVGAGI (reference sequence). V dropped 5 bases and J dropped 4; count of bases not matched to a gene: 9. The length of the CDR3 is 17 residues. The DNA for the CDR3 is TGTGCCAGCAGTCGGCGACTAGCGGGAGGACTAGCAGATACGCAGTATTTT. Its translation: CASSRRLAGGLADTQYF.

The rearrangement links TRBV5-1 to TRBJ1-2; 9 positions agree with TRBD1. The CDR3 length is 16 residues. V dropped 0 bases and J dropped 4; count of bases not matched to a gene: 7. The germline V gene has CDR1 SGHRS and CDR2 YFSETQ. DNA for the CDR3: TGCGCCAGCAGCTTGGCTCCGGGACAGGGTCCCTATGGCTACACCTTC. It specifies CASSLAPGQGPYGYTF.

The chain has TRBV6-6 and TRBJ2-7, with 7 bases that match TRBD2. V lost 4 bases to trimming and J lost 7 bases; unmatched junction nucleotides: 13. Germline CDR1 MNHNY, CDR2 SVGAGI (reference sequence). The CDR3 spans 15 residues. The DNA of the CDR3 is TGTGCCAGCAGTTTAGGAGCGGGAACGATCTCGGAGCAGTACTTC. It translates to CASSLGAGTISEQYF.

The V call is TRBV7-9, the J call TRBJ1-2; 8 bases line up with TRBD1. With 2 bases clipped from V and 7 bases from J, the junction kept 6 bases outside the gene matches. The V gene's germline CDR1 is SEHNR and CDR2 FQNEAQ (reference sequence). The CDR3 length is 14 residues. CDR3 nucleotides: TGTGCCAGCAGCTTACCCATCAGGGGGCTTGGCTACACCTTC. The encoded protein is CASSLPIRGLGYTF.

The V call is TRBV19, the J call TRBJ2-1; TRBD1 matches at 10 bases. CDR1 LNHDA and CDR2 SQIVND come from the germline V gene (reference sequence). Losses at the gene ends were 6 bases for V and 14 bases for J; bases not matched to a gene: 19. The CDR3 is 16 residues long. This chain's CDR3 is CASSPTTGGAVTFEFF. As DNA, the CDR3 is TGTGCCAGTAGCCCAACGACAGGGGGCGCGGTAACGTTCGAGTTCTTC. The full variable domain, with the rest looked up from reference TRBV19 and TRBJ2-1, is DGGITQSPKYLFRKEGQNVTLSCEQNLNHDAMYWYRQDPGQGLRLIYYSQIVNDFQKGDIAEGYSVSREKKESFPLTVTSAQKNPTAFYLCASSPTTGGAVTFEFFGPGTRLTVL.

CDR3 sequence reads: CASSPMLGGEKLFF. The DNA for the CDR3 is TGTGCCAGCAGCCCCATGCTTGGGGGCGAAAAACTGTTTTTT. The chain carries TRBV7-6 and TRBJ1-4, with a weak D call TRBD1 (6 bases). Germline V gives CDR1 SGHVS, CDR2 FNYEAQ. The CDR3 totals 14 residues. The V gene lost 5 bases and the J gene lost 8 bases, with 15 bases spanning the gap.

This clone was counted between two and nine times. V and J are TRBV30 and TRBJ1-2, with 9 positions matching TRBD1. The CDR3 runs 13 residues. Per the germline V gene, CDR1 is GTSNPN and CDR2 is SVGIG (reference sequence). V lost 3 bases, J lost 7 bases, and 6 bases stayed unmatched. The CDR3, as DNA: TGTGCCTGGAGCATACAGGGGGCTAGTGGCTACACCTTC. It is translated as CAWSIQGASGYTF.

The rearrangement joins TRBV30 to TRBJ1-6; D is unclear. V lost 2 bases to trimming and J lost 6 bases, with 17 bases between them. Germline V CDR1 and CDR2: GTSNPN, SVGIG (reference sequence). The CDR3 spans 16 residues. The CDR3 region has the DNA TGTGCCTGGAGTTCGCCTGAAGTTAGTTTTAATTCACCCCTCCACTTT. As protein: CAWSSPEVSFNSPLHF.

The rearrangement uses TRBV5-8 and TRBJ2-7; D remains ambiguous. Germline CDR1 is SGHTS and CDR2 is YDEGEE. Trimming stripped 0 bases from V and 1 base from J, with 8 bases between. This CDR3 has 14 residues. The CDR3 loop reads CASSLGTVSYEQYF. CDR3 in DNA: TGTGCCAGCAGCTTGGGTACGGTTTCCTACGAGCAGTACTTC.

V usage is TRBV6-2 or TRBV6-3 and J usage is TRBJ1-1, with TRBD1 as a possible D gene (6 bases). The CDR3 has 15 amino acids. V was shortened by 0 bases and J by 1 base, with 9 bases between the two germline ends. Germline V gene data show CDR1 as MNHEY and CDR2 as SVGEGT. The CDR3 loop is CASSYSGRGNTEAFF. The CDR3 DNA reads TGTGCCAGCAGTTACTCGGGCAGGGGGAACACTGAAGCTTTCTTT.

The CDR3 region is CASSSDRGGEQYF. The CDR3 DNA reads TGTGCCAGCAGCTCCGACAGGGGAGGGGAGCAGTACTTC. The chain has TRBV7-2 and TRBJ2-7; tentative D call: TRBD1 (8 bases). This CDR3 has 13 residues. The V end was cut by 4 bases, the J end by 7 bases, with 14 bases between. Germline CDR1 SGHTA, CDR2 FQGNSA.

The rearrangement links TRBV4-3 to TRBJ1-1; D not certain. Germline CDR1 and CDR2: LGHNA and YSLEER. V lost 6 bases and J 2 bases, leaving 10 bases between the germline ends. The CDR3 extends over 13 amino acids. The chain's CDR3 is CASSRGPNTEAFF. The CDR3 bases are TGCGCCAGCAGTCGTGGGCCTAACACTGAAGCTTTCTTT.

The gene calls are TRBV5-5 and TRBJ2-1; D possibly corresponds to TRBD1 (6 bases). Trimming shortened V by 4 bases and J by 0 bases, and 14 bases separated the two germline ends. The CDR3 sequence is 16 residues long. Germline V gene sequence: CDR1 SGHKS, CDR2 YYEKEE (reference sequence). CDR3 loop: CASSVRQASSYNEQFF. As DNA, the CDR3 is TGTGCCAGCAGCGTGCGACAGGCGAGCTCCTACAATGAGCAGTTCTTC.

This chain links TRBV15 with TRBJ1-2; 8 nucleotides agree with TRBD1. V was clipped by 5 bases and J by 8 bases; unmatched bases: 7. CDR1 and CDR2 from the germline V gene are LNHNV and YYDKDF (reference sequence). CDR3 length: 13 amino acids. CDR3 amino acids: CATSGQGMVGYTF. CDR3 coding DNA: TGTGCCACCAGCGGACAGGGTATGGTGGGCTACACCTTC.

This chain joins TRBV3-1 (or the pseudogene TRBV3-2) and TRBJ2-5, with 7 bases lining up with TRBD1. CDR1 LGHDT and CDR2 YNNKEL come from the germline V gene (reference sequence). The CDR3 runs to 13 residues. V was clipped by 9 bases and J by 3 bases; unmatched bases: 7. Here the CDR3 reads CASRTRGKETQYF. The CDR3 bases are TGTGCCAGTCGTACCAGGGGGAAAGAGACCCAGTACTTC.

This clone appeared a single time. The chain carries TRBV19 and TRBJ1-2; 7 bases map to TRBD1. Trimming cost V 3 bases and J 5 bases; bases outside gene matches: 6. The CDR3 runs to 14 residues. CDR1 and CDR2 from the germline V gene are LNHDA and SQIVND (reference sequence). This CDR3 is CASSIPGQPYGYTF. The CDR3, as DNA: TGTGCCAGTAGTATTCCGGGACAGCCGTATGGCTACACCTTC.